This TCR beta chain emerged from a study of cytotoxic CD8 clonotypes in ibrutinib-treated CLL. As to this clone: Sequence at one end of the junction differs from germline and may be a read error.

Sequenced by immunoSEQ multiplex PCR; TCRdb stores in-frame clones only, minus some. The profile shows fewer than 50,000 clones, almost 70% of them singletons. The length of the CDR3 is 13 residues. CDR1 MDHEN and CDR2 SYDVKM come from the germline V gene. This clonotype was sampled from a human donor with chronic lymphocytic leukemia. The chain joins TRBV28 to TRBJ1-1, with 7 nucleotides matching TRBD1. The source material was PBMCs, sampled after 12 months of ibrutinib treatment. The CDR3 is CASSLSLDRVPAF. CDR3 DNA sequence: TGTGCCAGCAGTTTATCCTTAGACAGGGTTCCCGCATTT.